Sequencing of this T cell receptor (beta chain) was carried out in a study of shared clonotypes between healthy human individuals. This table comes from immunoSEQ multiplex PCR, and its TCRdb copy is limited to in-frame clones, with some not included. The sample shows some 2,000,000 clones, 85% to 95% of them seen only once. Both subsets, CD45RA+ naive and CD45RA-negative memory, were split from the CD4+ cells. This TCR derives from a man aged 18 to 29 in good health. Sequenced material: naive CD4+ T cells sorted from blood. As for subset: CD45RA+ positively selected.

CDR3 bases: TGTGCCAGCAGCGCCCAGACAGGGGCGTCCTACAATGAGCAGTTCTTC. Amino acid sequence: CASSAQTGASYNEQFF. The rearrangement joins TRBV13 to TRBJ2-1; 8 nucleotides match TRBD1. V lost 5 bases, J lost 1 base, and 7 bases stayed unmatched. The CDR3 sequence is 16 residues long. Germline CDR1 is PRHDT and CDR2 is FYEKMQ (reference sequence).